This T cell receptor beta chain was retrieved from a study of cytotoxic CD8 clonotypes in ibrutinib-treated CLL. Across the whole study: Partial responses numbered some 25 and complete responses 2; after a median about 62 months, about 14 stayed remitted and around 12 progressed. Samples yielded averages of some 240,000 productive templates and tens of thousands of productive rearrangements. Points from the study as a whole: Clonality climbed at ibrutinib response, then dropped toward baseline at progression.

As regards this clone: Its target is not known.

Genomic DNA in a quantity of approximately 1.8 micrograms was derived from cryopreserved PBMCs for TCR beta libraries. Profiling relied on immunoSEQ multiplex PCR, and the TCRdb table lists in-frame clones only, not all of them. The table lists roughly 150,000 clones, roughly four fifths of them singletons, with about 5% in the top ten. The germline gives CDR1 MNHNY, CDR2 SVGAGI (reference sequence). The CDR3 spans 14 residues. The ends lost 5 bases at V and 10 bases at J; junction bases unmatched: 6. The material sequenced was PBMCs, taken after 24 months of ibrutinib treatment. The sequence came from a human donor with chronic lymphocytic leukemia. The gene calls are TRBV6-6 and TRBJ2-1; 12 positions match TRBD1. Written as DNA, the CDR3 is TGTGCCAGCAGTCCCCCCGGGACAGGGGGCGAGCAGTTCTTC. Protein sequence: CASSPPGTGGEQFF.